This is a list of T cell receptor beta chains from one sample in a study of T cell responses to AZD1222 COVID-19 vaccine. TCRdb keeps only in-frame clones here, not all; method: immunoSEQ multiplex PCR. The data contain 60,000 to 100,000 clones, about 91% of them singletons. The input for sequencing was peripheral blood, taken on day 0 of MenACWY control vaccination. These receptors were taken from an adult in good health. Both conserved end residues are part of each CDR3. A D gene is named only where the DNA matches it firmly. Size is omitted from some rows. Given values are once, few, many or a class for expanded clones.

v_gene	abundance	j_gene	d_gene	CDR3nt	CDR3aa
TRBV27	once	TRBJ2-7	.	TGTGCCAGCAGTTCGACCAGGACCTACGAGCAGTACTTC	CASSSTRTYEQYF
TRBV28	.	TRBJ2-3	.	TGTGCCAGCAGCCGTACTAGCCGCACAGATACGCAGTATTTT	CASSRTSRTDTQYF
TRBV6-5	.	TRBJ2-1	TRBD2	TGTGCCAGCACCAGGGGCCCGGGAGGGGGAAATGAGCAGTTCTTC	CASTRGPGGGNEQFF
TRBV29-1	.	TRBJ2-3	TRBD2	TGCAGCGCCGAGCGGGGGTTGTCAGATACGCAGTATTTT	CSAERGLSDTQYF
TRBV6-5	.	TRBJ1-2	.	TGTGCCAGCAGTTACTCAAACAGGGATGGCTACACCTTC	CASSYSNRDGYTF
TRBV27	once	TRBJ2-7	.	TGTGCCAGCAGTTTAAACCCAAGCCCTTTGGGCGAGCAGTACTTC	CASSLNPSPLGEQYF
TRBV11-3	.	TRBJ2-5	.	TGTGCCAGCAGCTTAGTGTTAGTGGCCAGGAAAGAGACCCAGTACTTC	CASSLVLVARKETQYF
TRBV19	.	TRBJ1-5	.	TGTGCCAGTAGTGCCCCCCTACAGCGTCGGGAACAGCCCCAGCATTTT	CASSAPLQRREQPQHF
TRBV7-2	few	TRBJ1-4	.	TGTGCCAGCAGCTTAGATCCTGGTGAAAAACTGTTTTTT	CASSLDPGEKLFF
TRBV19	.	TRBJ2-7	TRBD1	TGTGCCAGTAGTATACAGGGGGCGGTCGAGCAGTACTTC	CASSIQGAVEQYF
TRBV5-6	.	TRBJ2-5	TRBD2	TGTGCCAGCAGCTCCCCTCTAGCGGGAGGGTCGGATCGGGGGACCCAGTACTTC	CASSSPLAGGSDRGTQYF
TRBV4-3	.	TRBJ2-5	.	TGCGCCAGCAGCCAAGACAGTCCTGGCGAGACCCAGTACTTC	CASSQDSPGETQYF
TRBV7-2	.	TRBJ2-1	TRBD2	TGTGCCAGCAGCTTCGGGACTAGCGGGAGGCACAATGAGCAGTTCTTC	CASSFGTSGRHNEQFF
TRBV6-6	.	TRBJ2-3	TRBD2	TGTGCCAGCAGTCCGGGACTAGCGGGAGGCACAGATACGCAGTATTTT	CASSPGLAGGTDTQYF
TRBV18	.	TRBJ2-2	TRBD1	TGTGCCAGCTCACCACCAAACACAGGGGTAACGAACACCGGGGAGCTGTTTTTT	CASSPPNTGVTNTGELFF
TRBV6-5	.	TRBJ2-6	.	TGTGCCAGCAGTTACGAGGGATCTGGGGCCAACGTCCTGACTTTC	CASSYEGSGANVLTF
TRBV3-1/TRBV3-2	.	TRBJ2-1	.	TGTGCCAGCAGCCTTACCCCAGGGAATGAGCAGTTCTTC	CASSLTPGNEQFF
TRBV2	.	TRBJ1-1	.	TGTGCCAGCAGTGCGGAGGCCCGAGAAGCTTTCTTT	CASSAEAREAFF
TRBV14	.	TRBJ1-1	.	TGTGCCAGCAGCCAAGGGCGGGGTGGGACTGAAGCTTTCTTT	CASSQGRGGTEAFF
TRBV4-3	once	TRBJ2-4	TRBD1	TGCGCCAGCAGCCTACGGCAGGGGGTTGGGGACATTCAGTACTTC	CASSLRQGVGDIQYF
TRBV7-9	.	TRBJ1-1	.	TGTGCCAGCAGCTTAAACACTGAAGCTTTCTTT	CASSLNTEAFF
TRBV11-2	.	TRBJ1-4	.	TGTGCCAGCACCCGCGAAGTAGGCGAAAAACTGTTTTTT	CASTREVGEKLFF
TRBV19	.	TRBJ2-6	.	TGTGCCAGTAGTATAGGAGCTGGGGCGCCAGGGGCCAACGTCCTGACTTTC	CASSIGAGAPGANVLTF
TRBV4-3	medium-sized	TRBJ2-6	.	TGCGCCAGCAGCCAAGAATCAGGAGCTGGGGCCAACGTCCTGACTTTC	CASSQESGAGANVLTF
TRBV7-9	.	TRBJ2-2	.	TGTGCCAGCAGCGCAAACTCGGGGGATACCGGGGAGCTGTTTTTT	CASSANSGDTGELFF
TRBV2	.	TRBJ1-4	.	TGTGCCAGCAGTGATCGGCAGGGAAATGAAAAACTGTTTTTT	CASSDRQGNEKLFF
TRBV29-1	.	TRBJ1-4	TRBD1	TGCAGCGTTGTAACCGGGACAGGGGATGAAAAACTGTTTTTT	CSVVTGTGDEKLFF
TRBV12-3/TRBV12-4	.	TRBJ1-6	.	TGTGCCAGCAGTTTTGGCAGGGAGTCACCCCTCCACTTT	CASSFGRESPLHF
TRBV12-3/TRBV12-4	.	TRBJ1-2	.	TGTGCCAGCAGTCCCCTACCTAACTATGGCTACACCTTC	CASSPLPNYGYTF
TRBV6-5	.	TRBJ2-7	.	TGTGCCAGCAGTCGGGCCCCAGGGGGGTACGAGCAGTACTTC	CASSRAPGGYEQYF
TRBV2	.	TRBJ1-2	.	TGTGCCAGCAGTGGCCAGAACTATGGCTACACCTTC	CASSGQNYGYTF
TRBV11-2	.	TRBJ1-6	TRBD1	TGTGCCAGCAGCCCTAGACAGGGGAACGATTCACCCCTCCACTTT	CASSPRQGNDSPLHF
TRBV28	few	TRBJ1-6	.	TGTGCCAGCAGTTTCGGACGGGATAATTCACCCCTCCACTTT	CASSFGRDNSPLHF
TRBV28	.	TRBJ2-1	TRBD1	TGTGCCAGCAGTACAAACACGGGACAGTCGTCAGGGGAGCAGTTCTTC	CASSTNTGQSSGEQFF
TRBV28	once	TRBJ1-5	.	TGTGCCAGCAGCCCCGGGGACCTTAGCAATCAGCCCCAGCATTTT	CASSPGDLSNQPQHF
TRBV10-3	.	TRBJ2-7	.	TGTGCCATCAGTCCAGATGGGCTCGACGAGCAGTACTTC	CAISPDGLDEQYF
TRBV20-1	once	TRBJ1-1	.	TGCAGTGCTAGAAGGAACACTGAAGCTTTCTTT	CSARRNTEAFF
TRBV6-5	.	TRBJ1-5	.	TGTGCCAGCAGTTACTCAGCGGGGGCCACGGATCAGCCCCAGCATTTT	CASSYSAGATDQPQHF
TRBV5-1	.	TRBJ2-3	TRBD2	TGCGCCAGCAGCTTGGAAGTAGTGGGGCTCCTAGCGGGGGGCACAGATACGCAGTATTTT	CASSLEVVGLLAGGTDTQYF
TRBV19	.	TRBJ2-1	.	TGTGCCAGTAGTATAGGGGTCGACAATGAGCAGTTCTTC	CASSIGVDNEQFF